The 22 T cell receptor beta chains reported below all come from one sample, sequenced in a study of siplizumab effects on memory and regulatory T cells. Only in-frame clones appear in the TCRdb table, and some are missing; sequencing was by immunoSEQ multiplex PCR. Among 50,000 to 75,000 clones listed, about 80% were seen once. The sequencing input was memory CD4+ T cells sorted from blood. These TCRs come from a human donor in good health.

The V call is TRBV2, the J call TRBJ1-2; TRBD1 agrees at 7 bases. CDR3 length: 15 residues. The J segment lost 8 bases and the V segment lost 2 bases, leaving 11 bases of the junction unmatched. Germline V CDR1 and CDR2: SNHLY, FYNNEI. DNA of the CDR3: TGTGCCAGCAGTGAAAATCGAGGGACAGCGGAAGGCTACACCTTC. Translation: CASSENRGTAEGYTF.

V and J are TRBV7-2 and TRBJ1-6; D ambiguous. CDR3 size: 17 residues. Germline lookup yields CDR1 SGHTA and CDR2 FQGNSA. V lost 2 bases, J lost 0 bases, and 11 bases lay in between. The CDR3 coding sequence is TGTGCCAGCAGCTTAAAAGGCCTGAGCTCCTATAATTCACCCCTCCACTTT. Its translation: CASSLKGLSSYNSPLHF.

This chain links TRBV7-2 with TRBJ1-3; the D gene is possibly TRBD1 (6 bases). Germline assignment: CDR1 SGHTA and CDR2 FQGNSA. The V gene lost 5 bases and the J gene lost 2 bases, with 13 bases spanning the gap. The CDR3 is 15 amino acids. The CDR3: CASSTRTVTGNTIYF. As DNA, the CDR3 is TGTGCCAGCAGCACCCGGACAGTTACTGGAAACACCATATATTTT.

The V gene is TRBV18, the J gene TRBJ1-4; D gene uncertain. Germline loops: CDR1 KGHSH, CDR2 LQKENI. V dropped 5 bases and J dropped 5 bases, with 3 bases sitting between them. The CDR3 is 11 amino acids. The CDR3 sequence is CASSDNEKLFF. Written as DNA, the CDR3 is TGTGCCAGCTCAGACAATGAAAAACTGTTTTTT.

About this clone itself: Compared with germline, one end of the junction differs, possibly owing to a read error. J is TRBJ2-3 and V is TRBV7-8; the D gene is possibly TRBD2 (5 bases). Germline V gives CDR1 SGHVS, CDR2 FQNEAQ. The CDR3 runs 17 residues. This chain's CDR3 is CASILKREYTSTDTQYF. The CDR3 nucleotides read TGTGCCAGCATCTTAAAAAGGGAGTATACTAGCACAGATACGCAGTATTTT.

This clone was seen a few times. CDR3 sequence: CASSYSPTGAGYTF. The CDR3 region has the DNA TGTGCCAGCAGTTACTCCCCGACAGGGGCCGGCTACACCTTC. This chain links TRBV6-5 with TRBJ1-2; 8 bases match TRBD1. This CDR3 has 14 amino acids. In germline, CDR1 is MNHEY, CDR2 SVGAGI. V gave up 0 bases and J gave up 8 bases; unmatched junction bases: 5.

J is TRBJ1-5 and V is TRBV7-9; 7 bases match TRBD1. This CDR3 has 14 residues. Unmatched junction bases numbered 3, after V lost 5 bases and J lost 2 bases. Germline CDR1 is SEHNR and CDR2 is FQNEAQ (reference sequence). The CDR3 is CASSPGGGNQPQHF. CDR3 bases: TGTGCCAGCAGCCCAGGGGGGGGCAATCAGCCCCAGCATTTT.

This clone was recorded only once. The chain recombines TRBV19 with TRBJ1-3, with 8 nucleotides matching TRBD1. The CDR3 is 16 residues long. V was clipped by 5 bases and J by 4 bases; unmatched bases: 10. Per germline, CDR1 LNHDA and CDR2 SQIVND (reference sequence). The CDR3 loop reads CASSRPGGYSGNTIYF. CDR3 nucleotides: TGTGCCAGTAGTCGACCAGGGGGCTATTCCGGAAACACCATATATTTT.

This clone was counted a few times. This chain connects TRBV27 to TRBJ2-1; maybe TRBD2 (6 bases). CDR3 length equals 15 residues. Germline loops: CDR1 MNHEY, CDR2 SMNVEV (reference sequence). Trimming took 0 bases from V and 8 from J, leaving 14 bases between them. The CDR3 DNA reads as TGTGCCAGCAGTTTATCAGGGCTATGGGGGGATGAGCAGTTCTTC. As protein: CASSLSGLWGDEQFF.

V is TRBV27 and J is TRBJ1-5; TRBD1 matches 8 bases. Trimming took 5 bases from V and 1 from J; bases not matched to a gene: 4. This CDR3 has 15 residues. CDR1 is MNHEY, CDR2 SMNVEV, per germline (reference sequence). CDR3: CASSPRDRSNQPQHF. In nucleotides, the CDR3 is TGTGCCAGCAGTCCCCGGGACAGGAGCAATCAGCCCCAGCATTTT.

This rearrangement joins TRBV6-5 to TRBJ1-4; D not certain. Germline values: CDR1 MNHEY, CDR2 SVGAGI. CDR3 length: 15 residues. Trimming took off 0 bases at V and 0 bases at J, with 5 bases between the two ends. The CDR3 DNA follows: TGTGCCAGCAGTTACTCGAGGTCAACTAATGAAAAACTGTTTTTT. This translates into CASSYSRSTNEKLFF.

The CDR3 loop reads CASSLGTSGGPYNEQFF. CDR3 DNA: TGTGCCAGCAGCTTAGGGACTAGCGGGGGACCTTACAATGAGCAGTTCTTC. The V and J genes are TRBV7-2 and TRBJ2-1; 13 nucleotides match TRBD2. There are 17 residues in the CDR3. Germline-derived CDR1 and CDR2 are SGHTA and FQGNSA. Losses at the gene ends were 1 base for V and 4 bases for J; bases not matched to a gene: 4.

The chain joins TRBV7-3 to TRBJ1-1, with 7 bases aligning to TRBD1. This CDR3 region has 14 residues. Germline V gene data show CDR1 as SGHTA and CDR2 as FQGTGA. Trimming at V came to 6 bases and at J to 1 base, leaving 5 bases not matched to a gene. The CDR3 nucleotides read TGTGCCAGCAGAGCCGGGACAGCGAACACTGAAGCTTTCTTT. This encodes CASRAGTANTEAFF.

The table lists this clone with a few counts. The chain is built from TRBV2 and TRBJ2-2; D is perhaps TRBD2 (6 bases). CDR3 length: 14 residues. Germline CDR1 reads SNHLY; CDR2 reads FYNNEI. V lost 7 bases and J lost 7, with 16 bases in between. This chain's CDR3 is CASMWRVMNGELFF. DNA of the CDR3: TGTGCCAGCATGTGGAGGGTAATGAACGGGGAGCTGTTTTTT.

The chain combines TRBV28 with TRBJ1-1; D might be TRBD1 (6 bases). From germline, CDR1 is MDHEN and CDR2 SYDVKM. The CDR3 contains 14 residues. V was clipped by 2 bases and J by 4 bases, with 11 bases between them. The CDR3 coding sequence is TGTGCCAGCAGTTTAAAACAGGGAGTCACTGAAGCTTTCTTT. Translated: CASSLKQGVTEAFF.

The table lists this clone with a few counts. The chain couples TRBV6-5 to TRBJ2-7, with D maybe TRBD1 (5 bases). The germline V and J ends were trimmed by 7 bases and 1 base, with 14 bases remaining between them. The CDR3 has 14 residues. CDR1 is MNHEY, CDR2 SVGAGI, per germline. CDR3 nucleotide sequence: TGTGCCAGCAAGGCTAGGACAAATTCCTACGAGCAGTACTTC. The encoded protein is CASKARTNSYEQYF.

The chain carries TRBV6-6 and TRBJ1-1; 7 bases match TRBD1. CDR3 size: 15 residues. CDR1 is MNHNY, CDR2 SVGAGI, per germline (reference sequence). Unmatched junction bases numbered 7, after V lost 6 bases and J lost 0 bases. CDR3 region: CASSHTGTVNTEAFF. In DNA form, the CDR3 reads TGTGCCAGCAGCCATACCGGGACAGTGAACACTGAAGCTTTCTTT.

By share, this clone ranks as medium-sized. The CDR3 DNA reads TGTGCCAGCGGGAGGCTCCAAGAGACCCAGTACTTC. Its translation is CASGRLQETQYF. The chain links TRBV2 to TRBJ2-5; D may be TRBD2 (6 bases). The CDR3 is 12 amino acids. The germline V and J ends were trimmed by 8 bases and 1 base, with 8 bases remaining between them. Per the germline V gene, CDR1 is SNHLY and CDR2 is FYNNEI.

This clone was seen more than once but under ten times. The V and J genes are TRBV7-2 and TRBJ2-7, with 11 bases fitting TRBD2. This CDR3 is built from 16 residues. Germline V gives CDR1 SGHTA, CDR2 FQGNSA. The V and J ends lost 0 bases and 1 base, in that order; junction bases with no gene match: 2. Here the CDR3 DNA reads TGTGCCAGCAGCTTAGCGGGACTAGCGGCTTCCTACGAGCAGTACTTC. Its translation is CASSLAGLAASYEQYF.

The rearrangement joins TRBV5-1 to TRBJ2-1; D may be TRBD1 (5 bases). The V end lost 4 bases, the J end lost 5 bases, and 7 bases lay between the germline ends. The germline V gene encodes CDR1 SGHRS and CDR2 YFSETQ. The CDR3 length is 12 residues. CDR3 sequence (DNA): TGCGCCAGCAGCGAACAGGACAATGAGCAGTTCTTC. Protein sequence: CASSEQDNEQFF.

This rearrangement joins TRBV7-2 to TRBJ2-7; D gene uncertain. Trimming left V 1 base short and J 5 bases short, with 9 bases between. The germline V gene has CDR1 SGHTA and CDR2 FQGNSA. The CDR3 is 13 residues long. CDR3 in DNA: TGTGCCAGCAGCTTAGTCTACCAGGACGAGCAGTACTTC. Translating it yields CASSLVYQDEQYF.

The gene calls are TRBV19 and TRBJ2-7; 8 positions match TRBD2. V shed 6 bases and J 0 bases; nucleotides not matched to a gene: 7. The CDR3 covers 15 residues. Germline V gives CDR1 LNHDA, CDR2 SQIVND (reference sequence). For the CDR3, the DNA is TGTGCCAGTAGACCCCAGGCGGGGGGCTCCTACGAGCAGTACTTC. Protein sequence: CASRPQAGGSYEQYF.